The source of this TCR beta chain is a study of regulatory T cells in long-lasting Graves disease. CDR1 is KGHDR, CDR2 SFDVKD, per germline. This CDR3 is built from 14 residues. Deletions cut 2 bases from V and 7 bases from J, with 13 bases between. In building TCR beta libraries, iRepertoire HTBI primers were used together with Arm-PCR of CDR3 regions. TCRdb re-called the multiplex PCR reads through MiXCR, storing one row per CDR3 protein. Of 250,000 or so distinct CDR3 sequences listed, around 20% are singletons. As to this clonotype: Its antigen is not identified.

The time point is: newly diagnosed GD, antithyroid drugs for less than 3 months. After RNA was extracted from PBMCs, the TCR library was made from it. Findings and caveats of the study: Persistent cases favored TRBV28, TRBJ1-2 and TRBJ2-5.

This material consisted of peripheral blood mononuclear cells (PBMCs), taken at new diagnosis, from a patient treated with antithyroid drugs. The chain links TRBV24-1 to TRBJ1-2; weak D call: TRBD1 (6 bases). This TCR derives from a female donor with Graves disease. The CDR3 DNA follows: TGTGCCACCAGTGATTCACAGGGACGGGGTGGCTACACCTTC. Its translation: CATSDSQGRGGYTF.